Listed below are T cell receptor beta chains from one sample, sequenced in a study of T cell changes during pregnancy in multiple sclerosis. Generated by immunoSEQ multiplex PCR, the TCRdb table keeps only in-frame clones and is missing some. Here the sample spans tens of thousands of clones, about nine tenths being singletons. The sample consisted of CD8+ T cells from peripheral blood mononuclear cells, taken before pregnancy. The receptor source for this set is a female donor with multiple sclerosis, enrolled in a pregnancy study. Both conserved end residues are part of each CDR3.

V,length,CDR3
TRBV6-1,13,CASSEGSQLSAFF
TRBV6-1,15,CASSLDGSSYNEQFF
TRBV2,14,CASSGTGQGRELFF
TRBV25-1,12,CASSVNAGEQFF
TRBV13,14,CASSLGQGNYGYTF
TRBV5-6,15,CASSRTSVYYNEQFF
TRBV14,15,CASSLTGQGAVEQYF
TRBV9,15,CASSVEGVGYNEQFF
TRBV7-2,14,CASSLPETSLAQYF
TRBV4-1,17,CASSQESPRVATGELFF
TRBV14,18,CASNRSSLGYLASGEQYF
TRBV27,15,CASSFSGRAYNEQFF
TRBV13,16,CASSITGTANTGELFF
TRBV10-3,15,CAISESRAGNQPQHF
TRBV27,14,CASSLYRQGHEQYF
TRBV10-3,14,CAIQEVLSGNTIYF
TRBV7-2,14,CASSFGGSGETQYF
TRBV5-6,14,CASSSGGRRYGYTF
TRBV12-5,13,CASGTGINYGYTF
TRBV30,15,CAWSAGTSSTDTQYF
TRBV5-1,14,CASSLFGTGYGYTF
TRBV10-3,15,CAISDRDRVYSPLHF
TRBV27,12,CASSFTGGEAFF
TRBV11-2,12,CASSLDTYEQYF
TRBV7-8,14,CASSFGQGEYEQYF
TRBV7-9,11,CASLAGDEQYF
TRBV5-1,15,CASSLAGTGGNEQFF
TRBV11-2,17,CASSPGTSGGAWNEQFF
TRBV6-1,14,CASSLGGQLYEQYF
TRBV7-8,15,CASSLTGQGGEKLFF
TRBV1,16,CTSSRWGDKGAETQYF
TRBV7-9,14,CASSLAIGTEKLFF
TRBV7-9,13,CASSHRVNGEQYF
TRBV19,15,CASSLTSGEFDEQFF
TRBV7-9,13,CASSDSSANEQFF
TRBV28,16,CASRRLAGALYNEQFF
TRBV5-4,14,CASSLAGRGTEAFF
TRBV4-1,15,CASSQEKGAYNGYTF
TRBV25-1,14,CASSDTGSTDTQYF
TRBV18,16,CASSPLWGEEVSEAFF
TRBV15,16,CATSRVPGDLVYGYTF
TRBV19,15,CASSPLEGAWTEAFF
TRBV4-3,15,CASSQDPGREYGYTF
TRBV6-5,15,CASSRSSGSSNEQFF
TRBV30,13,CAWRAGGGSPLHF